This T cell receptor (beta chain) was observed in a study of blood T cell repertoires in COVID-19. Adults between roughly 18 and 89 years of age took part from about two dozen US areas. Among Cohort 3 donors, those recovered had two negative PCRs, clearance, or symptom resolution. This CDR3 has 14 residues. Germline lookup yields CDR1 LNHDA and CDR2 SQIVND (reference sequence). The V and J ends lost 3 bases and 8 bases respectively, with 13 bases between them. Repertoires were generated with immunoSEQ multiplex PCR, while TCRdb's copy carries only in-frame clones and drops some. The sample has more than 250,000 clones; 87% are singletons.

The sequence derives from a woman in her 30s who had recovered from COVID-19. The chain employs TRBV19 and TRBJ1-4, with D maybe TRBD1 (5 bases). The sample was PBMCs or T cells enriched from blood (not recorded which). Written as DNA, the CDR3 is TGTGCCAGTAGTATCCAGGGTGCGGGGGAAAAACTGTTTTTT. Translating gives CASSIQGAGEKLFF.